This passage covers 16 T cell receptor beta chains from one sample sequenced in a study of blood T cell repertoires in COVID-19. Clones were sequenced by immunoSEQ multiplex PCR, and TCRdb holds only the in-frame ones, with some missing. The sample consists of approximately 180,000 clones, 87% of them appearing once. Material: peripheral blood. The receptors stem from a man aged 35 to 55 with active or convalescent COVID-19.

This chain uses TRBV9 with TRBJ2-2; no firm D call. From germline, CDR1 is SGDLS and CDR2 YYNGEE. The CDR3 loop spans 12 amino acids. Deletions cut 7 bases from V and 6 bases from J, with 10 bases between. CDR3 coding DNA: TGTGCCAGCGGCCGGGTAGCCGGGGAGCTGTTTTTT. Encoded protein: CASGRVAGELFF. The variable domain in full, completed from reference TRBV9 and TRBJ2-2, reads DSGVTQTPKHLITATGQRVTLRCSPRSGDLSVYWYQQSLDQGLQFLIQYYNGEERAKGNILERFSAQQFPDLHSELNLSSLELGDSALYFCASGRVAGELFFGEGSRLTVL.

The chain has TRBV13 and TRBJ1-6; possibly TRBD1 for D (5 bases). Germline assignment: CDR1 PRHDT and CDR2 FYEKMQ (reference sequence). The CDR3 loop spans 14 amino acids. Trimming took off 7 bases at V and 7 bases at J, with 14 bases between the two ends. The CDR3 loop is CASNYGGGNSPLHF. The CDR3 region has the DNA TGTGCCAGCAACTACGGGGGGGGGAATTCACCCCTCCACTTT.

V and J are TRBV18 and TRBJ2-3; D may be TRBD1 or TRBD2 (7 bases each). CDR3 length equals 15 residues. Per the germline V gene, CDR1 is KGHSH and CDR2 is LQKENI. Trimming took 6 bases from V and 1 from J, leaving 14 bases between them. CDR3 nucleotides: TGTGCCAGCTCCCCAGGGGGGGCGGGCACAGATACGCAGTATTTT. It is translated as CASSPGGAGTDTQYF.

Comment on this clone: A read error may produce the germline difference seen at one junction end. Different DNA sequences within this sample yield the same CDR3. This chain joins TRBV5-1 and TRBJ2-1, with TRBD1 matching over 8 bases. The CDR3 length is 16 residues. The V gene's germline CDR1 is SGHRS and CDR2 YFSETQ. DNA for the CDR3: TGTGCCAGCAGCTTGACGGGACAGGCAGACTACAATGAGCAGTTCTTC. Translation gives CASSLTGQADYNEQFF. Drawing the rest from reference TRBV5-1 and TRBJ2-1, the complete variable domain is KAGVTQTPRYLIKTRGQQVTLSCSPISGHRSVSWYQQTPGQGLQFLFEYFSETQRNKGNFPGRFSGRQFSNSRSEMNVSTLELGDSALYLCASSLTGQADYNEQFFGPGTRLTVL.

V gene TRBV5-1 combines with J gene TRBJ2-4, with D perhaps TRBD2 (6 bases). Germline CDR1 and CDR2: SGHRS and YFSETQ. The ends were cut back, 0 bases at V and 2 bases at J, with 12 bases in the middle. This CDR3 is 16 amino acids long. CDR3 coding DNA: TGCGCCAGCAGCTTGGCCCCTGGAGGGTCCAAAAACATTCAGTACTTC. Translated: CASSLAPGGSKNIQYF.

The gene calls are TRBV10-3 and TRBJ1-2; maybe TRBD1 (5 bases). The CDR3 is 13 amino acids. V shed 3 bases and J shed 2 bases, with 7 bases lying between them. Germline CDR1 is ENHRY and CDR2 is SYGVKD. CDR3 coding DNA: TGTGCCATCAGTGACGACAGAAACTATGGCTACACCTTC. Translation: CAISDDRNYGYTF.

The CDR3 region is CASSQEGRVYEQYF. CDR3 bases: TGTGCCAGCAGCCAAGAGGGCAGGGTCTACGAGCAGTACTTC. This rearrangement joins TRBV3-1 (or the pseudogene TRBV3-2) to TRBJ2-7, with a tentative D call TRBD1 (5 bases). V was cut by 0 bases and J by 3 bases, with 9 bases left in between. From germline, CDR1 is LGHDT and CDR2 YNNKEL (reference sequence). The CDR3 is 14 amino acids.

The chain joins TRBV11-3 to TRBJ2-3, with TRBD1 identical over 9 bases. V lost 1 base, J lost 7 bases, and 6 bases stayed unmatched. The CDR3 loop spans 15 amino acids. Per germline, CDR1 SGHNT and CDR2 YENEEA. The CDR3 sequence: CASSLGGQGTHTQYF. In nucleotides, the CDR3 is TGTGCCAGCAGCTTAGGGGGACAGGGTACCCATACGCAGTATTTT.

A remark on this clone: This CDR3 is also generated by other DNA sequences in the sample. This chain joins TRBV30 and TRBJ1-5, with 7 bases that match TRBD1. V shed 2 bases and J 4 bases; nucleotides not matched to a gene: 5. The CDR3 contains 14 residues. From germline, CDR1 is GTSNPN and CDR2 SVGIG (reference sequence). The CDR3 nucleotides are TGTGCCTGGAGTCGGGACAGTCTGAATCAGCCCCAGCATTTT. Protein product: CAWSRDSLNQPQHF.

The rearrangement uses TRBV5-5 and TRBJ1-1; tentatively, D is TRBD1 (5 bases). V dropped 5 bases and J dropped 2 bases, with 19 bases sitting between them. The CDR3 covers 16 residues. The germline gives CDR1 SGHKS, CDR2 YYEKEE (reference sequence). For the CDR3, the DNA is TGTGCCAGCAGGGCAGGGTTGGGGTTTCAAAACACTGAAGCTTTCTTT. This gives the protein CASRAGLGFQNTEAFF. Full variable domain (remainder filled in from reference TRBV5-5 and TRBJ1-1): DAGVTQSPTHLIKTRGQQVTLRCSPISGHKSVSWYQQVLGQGPQFIFQYYEKEERGRGNFPDRFSARQFPNYSSELNVNALLLGDSALYLCASRAGLGFQNTEAFFGQGTRLTVV.

The V and J genes are TRBV19 and TRBJ1-3; 9 bases are shared with TRBD1. The germline gives CDR1 LNHDA, CDR2 SQIVND (reference sequence). This CDR3 has 18 residues. Unmatched junction bases numbered 16, after V lost 10 bases and J lost 0 bases. As DNA, the CDR3 is TGTGCCACCCTAAAGTCCACGGGACAGGGATTCTCTGGAAACACCATATATTTT. Translated: CATLKSTGQGFSGNTIYF. Looking up the rest from reference TRBV19 and TRBJ1-3 gives the full variable domain: DGGITQSPKYLFRKEGQNVTLSCEQNLNHDAMYWYRQDPGQGLRLIYYSQIVNDFQKGDIAEGYSVSREKKESFPLTVTSAQKNPTAFYLCATLKSTGQGFSGNTIYFGEGSWLTVV.

The CDR3 loop reads CASSQDRGTTDTQYF. CDR3 DNA sequence: TGCGCCAGCAGCCAAGATCGCGGGACCACAGATACGCAGTATTTT. This chain connects TRBV4-3 to TRBJ2-3; D may be TRBD2 (6 bases). CDR1 and CDR2 (germline): LGHNA, YSLEER. CDR3 length: 15 residues. The V gene lost 0 bases and the J gene lost 2 bases, with 9 bases spanning the gap.

This clone showed up just a few times. The CDR3 loop reads CASSLHPVGAEQFF. The CDR3 region has the DNA TGCGCCAGCAGCCTCCACCCCGTAGGGGCAGAGCAGTTCTTC. This chain connects TRBV4-3 to TRBJ2-1, with D possibly matching TRBD1 (5 bases). The CDR3 is 14 residues long. Looked up from germline, CDR1 is LGHNA and CDR2 is YSLEER. Trimming removed 4 bases at V and 10 bases at J, with 17 bases between.

J is TRBJ2-3 and V is TRBV19; tentative D call: TRBD2 (6 bases). This CDR3 is built from 15 residues. Trimming pared 5 bases from V and 6 bases from J, leaving 18 bases between. Germline CDR1 and CDR2: LNHDA and SQIVND (reference sequence). CDR3 amino acids: CASSPGGARADTQYF. CDR3 DNA: TGTGCCAGTAGTCCCGGCGGGGCGCGGGCGGATACGCAGTATTTT.

V and J are TRBV10-3 and TRBJ2-1; possibly TRBD2 for D (6 bases). The CDR3 consists of 16 residues. CDR1 ENHRY and CDR2 SYGVKD come from the germline V gene. V lost 6 bases, J lost 5 bases, and 20 bases lay in between. As DNA, the CDR3 is TGTGCCATCAGGGGGGGATTAGTCCGGAAGAACAATGAGCAGTTCTTC. As protein: CAIRGGLVRKNNEQFF.

The rearrangement uses TRBV7-2 and TRBJ2-1, with 8 nucleotides matching TRBD1. The CDR3 has 16 amino acids. The V gene's germline CDR1 is SGHTA and CDR2 FQGNSA. Germline trimming cut 0 bases from V and 5 bases from J; bases unmatched to any gene: 6. The CDR3 region has the DNA TGTGCCAGCAGCTTAGCACGGCAGGGGGCCCACAATGAGCAGTTCTTC. This codes for CASSLARQGAHNEQFF.